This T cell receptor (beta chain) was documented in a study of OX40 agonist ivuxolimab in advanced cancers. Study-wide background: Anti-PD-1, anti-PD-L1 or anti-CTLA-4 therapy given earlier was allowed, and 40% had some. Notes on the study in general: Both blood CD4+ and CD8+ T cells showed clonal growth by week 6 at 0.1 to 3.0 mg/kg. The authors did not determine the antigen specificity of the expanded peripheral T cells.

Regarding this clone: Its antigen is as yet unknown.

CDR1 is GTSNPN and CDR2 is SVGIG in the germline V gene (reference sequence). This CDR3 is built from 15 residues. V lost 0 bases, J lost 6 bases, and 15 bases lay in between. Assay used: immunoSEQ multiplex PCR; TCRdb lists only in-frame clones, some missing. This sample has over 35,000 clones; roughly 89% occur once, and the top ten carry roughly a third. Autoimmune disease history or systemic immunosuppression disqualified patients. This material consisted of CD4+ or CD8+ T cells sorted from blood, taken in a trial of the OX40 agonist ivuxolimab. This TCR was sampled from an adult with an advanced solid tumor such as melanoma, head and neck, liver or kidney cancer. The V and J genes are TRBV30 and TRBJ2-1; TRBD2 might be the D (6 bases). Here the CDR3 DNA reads TGTGCCTGGAGTGTATGGGGCGGGACGCGCAATGAGCAGTTCTTC. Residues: CAWSVWGGTRNEQFF.